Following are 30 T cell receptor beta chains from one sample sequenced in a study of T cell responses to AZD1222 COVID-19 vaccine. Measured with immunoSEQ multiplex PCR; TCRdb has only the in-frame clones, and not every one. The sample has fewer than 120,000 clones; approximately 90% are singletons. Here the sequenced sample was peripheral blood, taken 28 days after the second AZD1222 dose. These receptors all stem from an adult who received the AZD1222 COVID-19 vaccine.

This CDR3 is CASSSTASGANVLTF. The CDR3 nucleotides are TGTGCCAGCAGCTCGACAGCATCTGGGGCCAACGTCCTGACTTTC. The genes are TRBV7-2 and TRBJ2-6; D perhaps matches TRBD1 (5 bases). V lost 4 bases to trimming and J lost 1 base, with 8 bases between them. Looked up from germline, CDR1 is SGHTA and CDR2 is FQGNSA. The CDR3 extends over 15 amino acids.

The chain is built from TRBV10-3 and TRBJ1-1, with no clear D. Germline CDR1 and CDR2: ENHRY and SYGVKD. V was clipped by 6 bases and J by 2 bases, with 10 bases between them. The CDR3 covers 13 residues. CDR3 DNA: TGTGCCATCAGAACCAGTGGAAACACTGAAGCTTTCTTT. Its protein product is CAIRTSGNTEAFF.

CDR3: CASSQDQNFGGPPFF. The CDR3 DNA reads as TGCGCCAGCAGCCAAGACCAAAATTTCGGTGGACCCCCGTTCTTC. The rearrangement joins TRBV4-1 to TRBJ2-1; no clear D. The germline V and J ends were trimmed by 0 bases and 15 bases, with 21 bases remaining between them. The CDR3 has 15 amino acids. Germline loops: CDR1 MGHRA, CDR2 YSYEKL.

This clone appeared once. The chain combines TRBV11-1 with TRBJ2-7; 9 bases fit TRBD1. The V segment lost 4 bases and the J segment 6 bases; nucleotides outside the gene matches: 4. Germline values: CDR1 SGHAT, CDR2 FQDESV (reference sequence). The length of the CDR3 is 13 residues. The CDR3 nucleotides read TGTGCCAGCAGCTCCGTGACAGGGGGCGAGCAGTACTTC. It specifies CASSSVTGGEQYF.

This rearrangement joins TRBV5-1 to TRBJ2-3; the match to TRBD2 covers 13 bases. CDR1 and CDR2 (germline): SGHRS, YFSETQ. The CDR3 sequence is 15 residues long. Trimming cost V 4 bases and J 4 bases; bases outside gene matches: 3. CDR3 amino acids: CASSAGLAGPDTQYF. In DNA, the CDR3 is TGCGCCAGCAGCGCGGGACTAGCGGGGCCAGATACGCAGTATTTT.

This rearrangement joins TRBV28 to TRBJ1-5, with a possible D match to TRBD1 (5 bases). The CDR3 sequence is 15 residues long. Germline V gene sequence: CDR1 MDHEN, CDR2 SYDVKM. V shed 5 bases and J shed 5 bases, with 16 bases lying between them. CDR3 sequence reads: CASSHNKGLDQPQHF. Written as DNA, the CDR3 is TGTGCCAGCAGTCATAACAAGGGACTGGATCAGCCCCAGCATTTT.

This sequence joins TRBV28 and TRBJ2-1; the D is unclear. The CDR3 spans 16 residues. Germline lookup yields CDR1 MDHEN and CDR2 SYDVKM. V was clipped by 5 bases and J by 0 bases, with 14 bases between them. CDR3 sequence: CASSPFGRGSYNEQFF. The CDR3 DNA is TGTGCCAGCAGTCCCTTTGGTAGAGGCTCCTACAATGAGCAGTTCTTC.

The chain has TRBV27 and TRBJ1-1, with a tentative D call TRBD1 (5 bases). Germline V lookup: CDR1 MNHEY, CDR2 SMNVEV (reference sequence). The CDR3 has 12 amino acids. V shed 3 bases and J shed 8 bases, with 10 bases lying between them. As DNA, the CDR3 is TGTGCCAGCAGTTTTTCGGGGCAAGAAGCTTTCTTT. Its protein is CASSFSGQEAFF.

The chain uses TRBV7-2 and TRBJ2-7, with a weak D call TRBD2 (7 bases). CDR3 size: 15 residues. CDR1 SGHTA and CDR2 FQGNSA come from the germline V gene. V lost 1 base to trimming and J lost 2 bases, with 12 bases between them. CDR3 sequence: CASSLGRGPTYEQYF. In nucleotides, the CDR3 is TGTGCCAGCAGCTTAGGGCGGGGGCCGACCTACGAGCAGTACTTC. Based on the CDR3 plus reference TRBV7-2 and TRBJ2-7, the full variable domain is GAGVSQSPSNKVTEKGKDVELRCDPISGHTALYWYRQSLGQGLEFLIYFQGNSAPDKSGLPSDRFSAERTGGSVSTLTIQRTQQEDSAVYLCASSLGRGPTYEQYFGPGTRLTVT.

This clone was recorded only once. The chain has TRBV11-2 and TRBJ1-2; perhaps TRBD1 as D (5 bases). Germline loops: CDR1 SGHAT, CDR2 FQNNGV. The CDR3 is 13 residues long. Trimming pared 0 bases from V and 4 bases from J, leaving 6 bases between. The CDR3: CASSLERGYGYTF. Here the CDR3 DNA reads TGTGCCAGCAGCTTAGAAAGGGGCTATGGCTACACCTTC. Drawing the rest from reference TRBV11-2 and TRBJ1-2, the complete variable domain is EAGVAQSPRYKIIEKRQSVAFWCNPISGHATLYWYQQILGQGPKLLIQFQNNGVVDDSQLPKDRFSAERLKGVDSTLKIQPAKLEDSAVYLCASSLERGYGYTFGSGTRLTVV.

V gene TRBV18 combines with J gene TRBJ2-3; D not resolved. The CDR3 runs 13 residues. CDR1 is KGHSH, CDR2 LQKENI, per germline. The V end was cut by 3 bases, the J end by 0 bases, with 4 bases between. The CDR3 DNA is TGTGCCAGCTCACCGGGGAGCACAGATACGCAGTATTTT. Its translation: CASSPGSTDTQYF. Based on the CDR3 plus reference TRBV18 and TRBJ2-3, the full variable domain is NAGVMQNPRHLVRRRGQEARLRCSPMKGHSHVYWYRQLPEEGLKFMVYLQKENIIDESGMPKERFSAEFPKEGPSILRIQQVVRGDSAAYFCASSPGSTDTQYFGPGTRLTVL.

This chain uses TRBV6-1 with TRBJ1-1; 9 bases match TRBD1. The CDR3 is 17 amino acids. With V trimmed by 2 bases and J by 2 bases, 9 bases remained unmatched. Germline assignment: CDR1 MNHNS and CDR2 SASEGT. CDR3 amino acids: CASSERDRAKHNTEAFF. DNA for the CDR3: TGTGCCAGCAGTGAACGGGACAGGGCGAAACACAACACTGAAGCTTTCTTT.

The CDR3 bases are TGTGCCAGCGCTAGCGGGAGCCACGGGGAGCTGTTTTTT. It is translated as CASASGSHGELFF. This rearrangement joins TRBV25-1 to TRBJ2-2; 10 bases map to TRBD2. Germline V CDR1 and CDR2: MGHDK, SYGVNS. With V trimmed by 8 bases and J by 7 bases, 4 bases remained unmatched. The CDR3 length is 13 residues.

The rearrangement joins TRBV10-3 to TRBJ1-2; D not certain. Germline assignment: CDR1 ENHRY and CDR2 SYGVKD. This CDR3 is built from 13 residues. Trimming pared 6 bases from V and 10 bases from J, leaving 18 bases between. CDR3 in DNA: TGTGCCATCAGCCCGAATGACGGCACTTTCTACACCTTC. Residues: CAISPNDGTFYTF.

For the CDR3, the DNA is TGTGCCAGCAGTTTAACAGGATCTGGGGTCCAAGAGACCCAGTACTTC. Residues: CASSLTGSGVQETQYF. V usage is TRBV11-3 and J usage is TRBJ2-5; a weak D match, TRBD1 (5 bases). The CDR3 sequence is 16 residues long. Trimming pared 6 bases from V and 1 base from J, leaving 18 bases between. Looked up from germline, CDR1 is SGHNT and CDR2 is YENEEA.

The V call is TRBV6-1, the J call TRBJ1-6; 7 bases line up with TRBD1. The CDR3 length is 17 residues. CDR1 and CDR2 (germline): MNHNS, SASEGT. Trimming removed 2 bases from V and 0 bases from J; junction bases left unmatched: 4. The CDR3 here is CASSERAGGSYNSPLHF. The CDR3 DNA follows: TGTGCCAGCAGTGAAAGAGCAGGGGGCTCCTATAATTCACCCCTCCACTTT.

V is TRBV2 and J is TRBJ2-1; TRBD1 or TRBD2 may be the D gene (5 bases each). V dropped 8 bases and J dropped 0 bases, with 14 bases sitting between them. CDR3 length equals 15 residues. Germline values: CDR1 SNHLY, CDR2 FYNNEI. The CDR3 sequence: CASVWWGSSYNEQFF. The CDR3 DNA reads TGTGCCAGCGTGTGGTGGGGGAGCTCCTACAATGAGCAGTTCTTC. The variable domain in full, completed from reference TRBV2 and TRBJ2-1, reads EPEVTQTPSHQVTQMGQEVILRCVPISNHLYFYWYRQILGQKVEFLVSFYNNEISEKSEIFDDQFSVERPDGSNFTLKIRSTKLEDSAMYFCASVWWGSSYNEQFFGPGTRLTVL.

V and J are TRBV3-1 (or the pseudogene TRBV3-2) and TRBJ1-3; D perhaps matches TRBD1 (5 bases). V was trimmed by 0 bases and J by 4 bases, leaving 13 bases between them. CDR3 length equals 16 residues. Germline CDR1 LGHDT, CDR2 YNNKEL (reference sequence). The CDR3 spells CASSQEAGLRGNTIYF. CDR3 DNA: TGTGCCAGCAGCCAAGAGGCAGGGTTGAGGGGAAACACCATATATTTT.

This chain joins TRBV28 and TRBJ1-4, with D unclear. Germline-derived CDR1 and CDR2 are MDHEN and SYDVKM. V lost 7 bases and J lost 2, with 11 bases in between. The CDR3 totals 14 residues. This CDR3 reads CASIPSGTNEKLFF. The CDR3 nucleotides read TGTGCCAGCATCCCCTCCGGGACTAATGAAAAACTGTTTTTT.

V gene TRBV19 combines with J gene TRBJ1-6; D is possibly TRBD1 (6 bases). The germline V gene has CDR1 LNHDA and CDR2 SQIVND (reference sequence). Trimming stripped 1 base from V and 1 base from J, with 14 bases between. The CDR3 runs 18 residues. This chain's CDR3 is CASSIAGRGRSYNSPLHF. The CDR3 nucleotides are TGTGCCAGTAGTATAGCTGGCAGGGGTAGATCCTATAATTCACCCCTCCACTTT.

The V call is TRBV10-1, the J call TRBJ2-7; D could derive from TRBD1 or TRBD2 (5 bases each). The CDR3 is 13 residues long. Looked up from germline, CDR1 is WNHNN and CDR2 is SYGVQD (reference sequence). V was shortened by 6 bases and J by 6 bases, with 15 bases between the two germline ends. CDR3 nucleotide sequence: TGCGCCAGCAGGGACGGGACCCTCGGCGAGCAGTACTTC. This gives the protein CASRDGTLGEQYF.

In nucleotides, the CDR3 is TGTGCCAGCAGTGTCCGGACAGTTTATGGCTACACCTTC. Protein product: CASSVRTVYGYTF. The chain couples TRBV28 to TRBJ1-2; a weak D match, TRBD1 (6 bases). The germline gives CDR1 MDHEN, CDR2 SYDVKM. V dropped 5 bases and J dropped 5 bases, with 12 bases sitting between them. The CDR3 is 13 amino acids.

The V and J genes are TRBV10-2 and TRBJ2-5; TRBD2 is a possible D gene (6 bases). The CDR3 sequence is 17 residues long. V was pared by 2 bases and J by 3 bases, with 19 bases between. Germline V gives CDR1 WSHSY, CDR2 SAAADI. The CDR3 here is CASSEPSRAGSKETQYF. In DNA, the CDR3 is TGCGCCAGCAGTGAGCCCTCCCGGGCCGGGAGTAAAGAGACCCAGTACTTC.

CDR3 loop: CASSPKGVAGNTIYF. The CDR3 DNA reads as TGTGCCAGCTCACCAAAGGGGGTTGCTGGAAACACCATATATTTT. The J gene is TRBJ1-3, the V gene TRBV18; TRBD1 is a possible D gene (6 bases). V was pared by 2 bases and J by 2 bases, with 10 bases between. Germline lookup yields CDR1 KGHSH and CDR2 LQKENI. CDR3 length equals 15 residues.

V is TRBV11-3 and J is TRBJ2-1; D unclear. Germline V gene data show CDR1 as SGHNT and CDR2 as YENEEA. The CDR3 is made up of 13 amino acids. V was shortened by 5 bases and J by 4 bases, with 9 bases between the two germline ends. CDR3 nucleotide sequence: TGTGCCAGCAGCCCCCAGAGATACAATGAGCAGTTCTTC. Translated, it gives CASSPQRYNEQFF.

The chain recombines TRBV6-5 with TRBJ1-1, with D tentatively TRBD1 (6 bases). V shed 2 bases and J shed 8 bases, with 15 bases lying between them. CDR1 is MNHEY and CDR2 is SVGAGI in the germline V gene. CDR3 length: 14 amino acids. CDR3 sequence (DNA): TGTGCCAGCAGTTACCAGGGCAGGGGCGGGGAAGCTTTCTTT. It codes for CASSYQGRGGEAFF.

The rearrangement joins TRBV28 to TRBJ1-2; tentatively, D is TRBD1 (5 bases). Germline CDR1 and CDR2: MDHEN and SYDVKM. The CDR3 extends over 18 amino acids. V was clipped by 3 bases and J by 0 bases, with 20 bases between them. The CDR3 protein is CASSLRQGLGGSNYGYTF. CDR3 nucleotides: TGTGCCAGCAGTTTGCGGCAGGGCCTTGGGGGGTCTAACTATGGCTACACCTTC.

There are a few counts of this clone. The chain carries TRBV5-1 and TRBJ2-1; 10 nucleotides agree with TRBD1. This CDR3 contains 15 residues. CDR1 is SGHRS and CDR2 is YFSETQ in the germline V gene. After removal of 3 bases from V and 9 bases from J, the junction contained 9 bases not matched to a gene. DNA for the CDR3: TGCGCCAGCAGCTGGATGGGACAGGGGCAGGGTGAGCAGTTCTTC. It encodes CASSWMGQGQGEQFF.

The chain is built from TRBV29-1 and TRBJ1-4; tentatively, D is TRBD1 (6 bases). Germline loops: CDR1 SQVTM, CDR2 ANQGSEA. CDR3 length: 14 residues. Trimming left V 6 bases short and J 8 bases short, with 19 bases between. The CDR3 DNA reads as TGCAGCGTCGCTAATCCGACAGGAGGGGAAAAACTGTTTTTT. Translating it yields CSVANPTGGEKLFF. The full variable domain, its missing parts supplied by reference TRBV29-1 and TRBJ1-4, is SAVISQKPSRDICQRGTSLTIQCQVDSQVTMMFWYRQQPGQSLTLIATANQGSEATYESGFVIDKFPISRPNLTFSTLTVSNMSPEDSSIYLCSVANPTGGEKLFFGSGTQLSVL.

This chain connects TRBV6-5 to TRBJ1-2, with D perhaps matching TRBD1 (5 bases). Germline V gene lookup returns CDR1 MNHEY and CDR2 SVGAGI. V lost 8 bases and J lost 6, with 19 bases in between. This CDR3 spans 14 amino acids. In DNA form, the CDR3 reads TGTGCCAGCTCATTTAAGGGGATTACAGATGGCTACACCTTC. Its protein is CASSFKGITDGYTF.